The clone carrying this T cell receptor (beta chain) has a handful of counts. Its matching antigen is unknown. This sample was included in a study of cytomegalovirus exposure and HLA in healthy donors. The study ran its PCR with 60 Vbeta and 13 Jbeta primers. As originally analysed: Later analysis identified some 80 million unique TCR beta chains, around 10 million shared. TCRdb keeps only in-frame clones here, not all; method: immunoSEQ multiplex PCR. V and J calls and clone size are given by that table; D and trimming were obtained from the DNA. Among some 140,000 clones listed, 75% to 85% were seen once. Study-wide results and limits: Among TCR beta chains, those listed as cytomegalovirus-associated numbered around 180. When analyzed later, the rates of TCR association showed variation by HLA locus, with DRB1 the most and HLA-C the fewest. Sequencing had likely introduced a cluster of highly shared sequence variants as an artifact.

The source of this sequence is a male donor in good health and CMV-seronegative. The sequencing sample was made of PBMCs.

The chain's CDR3 is CASSLPGQWNTGELFF. CDR3 nucleotide sequence: TGTGCCAGCAGCTTACCGGGACAGTGGAACACCGGGGAGCTGTTTTTT. The V call is TRBV11-3, the J call TRBJ2-2, with 7 positions matching TRBD1. The CDR3 spans 16 residues. CDR1 is SGHNT, CDR2 YENEEA, per germline. Trimming took 2 bases from V and 1 from J; bases not matched to a gene: 4.